This T cell receptor beta chain stems from a study of blood T cell repertoires in COVID-19. The wider study: Donors in the United States, Italy and Spain gave samples during acute or convalescent COVID-19. Sample material is recorded as cDNA or gDNA derived from T cells, B-cell-depleted T cells, or PBMCs.

This CDR3 contains 16 residues. The trim removed 6 bases at V and 2 bases at J, leaving 6 bases unmatched. Germline CDR1 and CDR2: KGHDR and SFDVKD. Study processing details: Estimates of nucleated cell counts were drawn from the amplification of reference gene primers. The repertoire was sequenced with immunoSEQ multiplex PCR; TCRdb's copy has only in-frame clones and lacks some. Clone size and V and J calls were adopted from that table, with D and trimming inferred from the DNA. The table lists some 83,000 clones, approximately 86% of them singletons. The source material was peripheral blood. V usage is TRBV24-1 and J usage is TRBJ2-1; the match to TRBD2 covers 10 bases. This TCR was sampled from a man of 80 years or more with active or convalescent COVID-19. The CDR3 protein is CATSIRLAGAYNEQFF. DNA of the CDR3: TGTGCCACCAGTATCCGGCTAGCGGGAGCCTACAATGAGCAGTTCTTC.